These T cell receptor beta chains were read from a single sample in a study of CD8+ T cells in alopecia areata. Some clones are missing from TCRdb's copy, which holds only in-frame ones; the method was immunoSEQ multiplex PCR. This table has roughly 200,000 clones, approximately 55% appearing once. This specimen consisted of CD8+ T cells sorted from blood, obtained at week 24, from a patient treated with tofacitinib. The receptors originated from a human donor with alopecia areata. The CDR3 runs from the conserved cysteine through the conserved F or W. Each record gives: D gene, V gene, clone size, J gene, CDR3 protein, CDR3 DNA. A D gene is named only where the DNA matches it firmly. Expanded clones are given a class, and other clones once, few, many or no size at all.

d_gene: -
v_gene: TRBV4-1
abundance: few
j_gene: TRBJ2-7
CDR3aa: CASSQGTTSAYEQYF
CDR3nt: TGCGCCAGCAGCCAAGGGACAACTAGTGCCTACGAGCAGTACTTC

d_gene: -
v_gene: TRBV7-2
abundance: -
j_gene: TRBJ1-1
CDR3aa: CASRPGDTEAFF
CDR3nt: TGTGCCAGCCGGCCGGGCGACACTGAAGCTTTCTTT

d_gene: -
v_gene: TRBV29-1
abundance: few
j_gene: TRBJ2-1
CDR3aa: CSVDKGTYNEQFF
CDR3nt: TGCAGCGTTGATAAGGGGACCTACAATGAGCAGTTCTTC

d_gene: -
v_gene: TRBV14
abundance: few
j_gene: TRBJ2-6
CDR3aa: CASSQGTARANVLTF
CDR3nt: TGTGCCAGCAGCCAAGGGACAGCGAGGGCCAACGTCCTGACTTTC

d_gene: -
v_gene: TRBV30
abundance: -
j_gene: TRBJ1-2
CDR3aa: CAWSVSPGPEIAYTF
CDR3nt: TGTGCCTGGAGTGTATCCCCGGGACCAGAGATCGCCTACACCTTC

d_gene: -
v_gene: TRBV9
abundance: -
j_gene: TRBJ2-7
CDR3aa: CASSPASGTRAYEQYF
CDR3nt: TGTGCCAGCAGCCCAGCATCGGGAACCAGAGCCTACGAGCAGTACTTC

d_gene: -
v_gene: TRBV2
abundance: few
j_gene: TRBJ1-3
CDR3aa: CASSEPPPGVGNTIYF
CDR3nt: TGTGCCAGCAGTGAACCCCCCCCGGGAGTAGGAAACACCATATATTTT

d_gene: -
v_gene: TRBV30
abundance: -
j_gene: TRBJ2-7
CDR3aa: CAWSPTGYEQYF
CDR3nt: TGTGCCTGGAGCCCCACAGGGTACGAGCAGTACTTC

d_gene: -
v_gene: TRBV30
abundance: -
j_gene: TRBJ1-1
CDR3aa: CAWSVTTSEAFF
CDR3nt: TGTGCCTGGAGTGTAACAACATCTGAAGCTTTCTTT

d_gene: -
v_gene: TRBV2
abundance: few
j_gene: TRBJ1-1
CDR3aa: CASSEALGGKTEAFF
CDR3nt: TGTGCCAGCAGTGAAGCGCTGGGGGGAAAAACTGAAGCTTTCTTT

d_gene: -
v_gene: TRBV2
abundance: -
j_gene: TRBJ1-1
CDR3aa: CASSATAMNTEAFF
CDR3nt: TGTGCCAGCAGTGCAACAGCGATGAACACTGAAGCTTTCTTT

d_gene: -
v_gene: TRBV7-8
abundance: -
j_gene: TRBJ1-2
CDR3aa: CASSLQGPNYGYTF
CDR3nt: TGTGCCAGCAGCTTACAGGGGCCCAACTATGGCTACACCTTC

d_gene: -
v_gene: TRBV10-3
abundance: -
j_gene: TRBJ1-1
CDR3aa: CAIRFNAGEEAFF
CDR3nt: TGTGCCATCAGATTCAATGCAGGGGAAGAAGCTTTCTTT

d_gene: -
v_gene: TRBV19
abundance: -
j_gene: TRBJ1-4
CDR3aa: CASGGPNEKLFF
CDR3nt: TGTGCCAGTGGCGGGCCCAATGAAAAACTGTTTTTT

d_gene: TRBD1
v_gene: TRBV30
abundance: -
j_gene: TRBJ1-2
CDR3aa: CAWWTGEENGYTF
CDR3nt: TGTGCCTGGTGGACAGGGGAAGAGAATGGCTACACCTTC

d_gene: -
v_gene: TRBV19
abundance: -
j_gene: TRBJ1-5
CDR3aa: CASSERGGNQPQHF
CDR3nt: TGTGCCAGTAGTGAGAGGGGCGGCAATCAGCCCCAGCATTTT

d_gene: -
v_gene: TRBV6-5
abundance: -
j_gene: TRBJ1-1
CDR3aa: CASSYSPPGTEAFF
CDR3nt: TGTGCCAGCAGTTACTCGCCCCCGGGAACTGAAGCTTTCTTT

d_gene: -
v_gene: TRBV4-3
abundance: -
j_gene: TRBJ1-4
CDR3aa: CASRNQGMDEKLFF
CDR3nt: TGCGCCAGCAGAAACCAGGGAATGGATGAAAAACTGTTTTTT

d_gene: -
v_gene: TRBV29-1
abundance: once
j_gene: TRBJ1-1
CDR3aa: CSVEHREGDTEAFF
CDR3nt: TGCAGCGTTGAACACAGGGAGGGAGACACTGAAGCTTTCTTT

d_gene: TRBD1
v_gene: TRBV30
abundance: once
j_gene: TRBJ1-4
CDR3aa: CASGDRAEKLFF
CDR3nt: TGTGCCAGCGGGGACAGGGCGGAGAAACTGTTTTTT

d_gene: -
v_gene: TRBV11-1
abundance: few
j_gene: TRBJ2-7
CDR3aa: CASSLAVDEQYF
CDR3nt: TGTGCCAGCAGCTTAGCGGTTGACGAGCAGTACTTC

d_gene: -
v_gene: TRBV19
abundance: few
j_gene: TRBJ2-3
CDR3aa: CASSMGGTDTQYF
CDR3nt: TGTGCCAGTAGTATGGGTGGGACAGATACGCAGTATTTT

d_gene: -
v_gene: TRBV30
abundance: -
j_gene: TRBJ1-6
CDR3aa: CAWGREDNSPLHF
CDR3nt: TGTGCCTGGGGCAGGGAAGATAATTCACCCCTCCACTTT

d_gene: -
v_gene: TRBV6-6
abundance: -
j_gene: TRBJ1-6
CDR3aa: CASSYLGRDNSPLHF
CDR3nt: TGTGCCAGCAGTTACCTAGGCAGGGATAATTCACCCCTCCACTTT